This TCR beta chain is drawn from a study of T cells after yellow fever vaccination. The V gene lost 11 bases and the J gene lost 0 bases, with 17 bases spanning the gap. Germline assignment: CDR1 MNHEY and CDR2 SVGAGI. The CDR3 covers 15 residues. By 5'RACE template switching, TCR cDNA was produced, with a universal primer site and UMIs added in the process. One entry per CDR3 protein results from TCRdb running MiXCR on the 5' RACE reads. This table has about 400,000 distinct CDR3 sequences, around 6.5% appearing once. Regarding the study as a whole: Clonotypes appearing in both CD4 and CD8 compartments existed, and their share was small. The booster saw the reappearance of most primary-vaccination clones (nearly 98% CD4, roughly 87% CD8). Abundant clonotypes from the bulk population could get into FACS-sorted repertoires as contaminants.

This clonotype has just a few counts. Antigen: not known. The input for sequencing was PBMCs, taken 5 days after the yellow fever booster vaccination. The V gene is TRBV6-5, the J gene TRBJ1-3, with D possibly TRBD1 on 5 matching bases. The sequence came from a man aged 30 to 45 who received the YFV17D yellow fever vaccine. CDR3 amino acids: CAVNNYRSSGNTIYF. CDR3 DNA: TGTGCCGTTAACAACTACAGGAGCTCTGGAAACACCATATATTTT.